These T cell receptor beta chains were read from a single sample in a study of technical replicates of blood from a handful of donors. Only in-frame clones appear in the TCRdb table, and some are missing; sequencing was by immunoSEQ multiplex PCR. The table records 10,000 to 12,000 clones, about 95% of them present only once. What was sequenced was PBMCs. The receptors shown here come from a human donor in good health. CDR3s include the opening cysteine and the closing phenylalanine or tryptophan. A D gene is named only where the DNA matches it firmly. For some rows the clone size is stated as once, few or many, or as a class when expanded; others skip it.

CDR3 protein | CDR3 DNA | D gene | J gene | clone size | V gene
CASRSGSKNNEKLFF | TGTGCCAGTAGGTCGGGGTCCAAGAACAATGAAAAACTGTTTTTT | . | TRBJ1-4 | . | TRBV19
CASRPTGGHQPQHF | TGTGCCAGCAGACCAACAGGGGGTCATCAGCCCCAGCATTTT | TRBD1 | TRBJ1-5 | . | TRBV27
CASSSGVSGRGGKGPYEQYF | TGTGCCAGCAGTTCAGGGGTTAGCGGGCGAGGGGGAAAGGGTCCCTACGAGCAGTACTTC | . | TRBJ2-7 | . | TRBV2
CASSQLAAHYNEQFF | TGTGCCAGCAGTCAACTAGCGGCACACTACAATGAGCAGTTCTTC | TRBD2 | TRBJ2-1 | . | TRBV2
CASSDDSYYTDTQYF | TGTGCCAGCAGTGATGACAGCTATTACACAGATACGCAGTATTTT | . | TRBJ2-3 | . | TRBV6-1
CASSPTSGDTGELFF | TGTGCCAGCAGCCCTACTAGCGGAGATACCGGGGAGCTGTTTTTT | TRBD2 | TRBJ2-2 | . | TRBV7-9
CASSPQGLAGGLTYNEQFF | TGTGCCAGCAGCCCCCAGGGACTAGCGGGAGGGCTAACCTACAATGAGCAGTTCTTC | TRBD2 | TRBJ2-1 | . | TRBV7-3
CASSPRTESTDTQYF | TGTGCCAGCAGCCCCCGGACAGAGAGCACAGATACGCAGTATTTT | . | TRBJ2-3 | . | TRBV7-8
CASSIAGTEYNEQFF | TGTGCCAGCAGTATAGCGGGGACTGAGTACAATGAGCAGTTCTTC | TRBD2 | TRBJ2-1 | . | TRBV6-5
CASSLDQGGSNSYNEQFF | TGTGCCAGCAGCTTAGATCAGGGCGGGAGCAACTCCTACAATGAGCAGTTCTTC | TRBD2 | TRBJ2-1 | . | TRBV11-3
CASSLSQATYEQYF | TGTGCCAGCAGCTTAAGTCAAGCTACCTACGAGCAGTACTTC | . | TRBJ2-7 | . | TRBV11-2
CASSQGQGGYTEAFF | TGTGCCAGCTCACAAGGACAGGGGGGATACACTGAAGCTTTCTTT | TRBD1 | TRBJ1-1 | . | TRBV18
CASSRRGFDEKLFF | TGTGCCAGCAGTCGACGGGGGTTCGATGAAAAACTGTTTTTT | . | TRBJ1-4 | once | TRBV25-1
CASSQSGSGYNEQFF | TGCGCCAGCAGCCAGAGCGGGAGCGGATACAATGAGCAGTTCTTC | TRBD2 | TRBJ2-1 | . | TRBV4-1
CSVALAGYEQYF | TGCAGCGTTGCACTAGCGGGTTACGAGCAGTACTTC | TRBD2 | TRBJ2-7 | . | TRBV29-1
CASSKGLAGGNEQFF | TGTGCCAGCAGTAAAGGACTAGCGGGAGGGAATGAGCAGTTCTTC | TRBD2 | TRBJ2-1 | . | TRBV25-1
CASSHLGLADTYEQYF | TGCGCCAGCAGCCACCTAGGACTAGCGGACACCTACGAGCAGTACTTC | TRBD2 | TRBJ2-7 | once | TRBV4-1
CASSLERGMNTEAFF | TGTGCCAGCAGCTTAGAGAGGGGGATGAACACTGAAGCTTTCTTT | . | TRBJ1-1 | . | TRBV11-2
CASSPGGKVYNEQFF | TGCGCCAGCAGCCCAGGGGGTAAGGTCTACAATGAGCAGTTCTTC | TRBD1 | TRBJ2-1 | . | TRBV5-1
CSVVAVDFEQYF | TGCAGCGTGGTAGCGGTGGATTTTGAGCAGTACTTC | . | TRBJ2-7 | . | TRBV29-1
CASSLLNRPEAFF | TGTGCCAGCAGTTTATTAAACAGGCCTGAAGCTTTCTTT | . | TRBJ1-1 | few | TRBV28
CASSLYGTSGREADTQYF | TGTGCCAGCAGTTTATATGGGACTAGCGGGAGGGAGGCAGATACGCAGTATTTT | TRBD2 | TRBJ2-3 | . | TRBV27
CASSPRTGGSADTQYF | TGTGCCAGCAGCCCCCGGACAGGGGGCAGCGCAGATACGCAGTATTTT | TRBD1 | TRBJ2-3 | . | TRBV9
CASSTMFRQENQPQHF | TGTGCCAGTAGCACAATGTTTCGACAGGAAAATCAGCCCCAGCATTTT | . | TRBJ1-5 | . | TRBV19
CASSLVSEMNTEAFF | TGTGCCAGCAGCTTGGTGTCAGAAATGAACACTGAAGCTTTCTTT | . | TRBJ1-1 | . | TRBV5-6
CASKLGTGAYGYTF | TGCGCCAGCAAGCTCGGGACAGGGGCCTATGGCTACACCTTC | TRBD1 | TRBJ1-2 | . | TRBV5-1
CASSLGSGGISGNTIYF | TGTGCCAGCAGTTTGGGGAGTGGGGGGATCTCTGGAAACACCATATATTTT | . | TRBJ1-3 | . | TRBV28
CATSRQDNEQFF | TGTGCCACCAGCCGGCAGGACAATGAGCAGTTCTTC | . | TRBJ2-1 | once | TRBV15
CASSWTSNTGELFF | TGTGCCAGCAGCTGGACTTCGAACACCGGGGAGCTGTTTTTT | . | TRBJ2-2 | . | TRBV7-9
CASSQELDIMNTEAFF | TGCGCCAGCAGCCAAGAGTTGGACATCATGAACACTGAAGCTTTCTTT | . | TRBJ1-1 | . | TRBV4-1
CASSAQGSLETQYF | TGTGCCAGCAGTGCACAGGGGTCGTTAGAGACCCAGTACTTC | TRBD1 | TRBJ2-5 | . | TRBV2
CASSPPAGAAYEQYF | TGTGCCAGCTCACCACCCGCAGGGGCGGCCTACGAGCAGTACTTC | . | TRBJ2-7 | . | TRBV18
CASSEGAGGNYEQYF | TGTGCCAGCAGTGAAGGCGCGGGAGGAAACTACGAGCAGTACTTC | TRBD2 | TRBJ2-7 | . | TRBV6-1
CASSLSTGVQPQHF | TGTGCCAGCAGTTTATCGACAGGCGTTCAGCCCCAGCATTTT | . | TRBJ1-5 | . | TRBV27
CSVDRMTGLTNYGYTF | TGCAGCGTTGATAGGATGACAGGGCTTACTAACTATGGCTACACCTTC | TRBD1 | TRBJ1-2 | . | TRBV29-1
CASSAGLAGPTGELFF | TGTGCCAGCAGCGCGGGACTAGCGGGACCCACCGGGGAGCTGTTTTTT | TRBD2 | TRBJ2-2 | . | TRBV2
CASMGTSGSEQYF | TGTGCCAGCATGGGAACTAGCGGGAGCGAGCAGTACTTC | TRBD2 | TRBJ2-7 | . | TRBV6-5
CASSTLSTNEKLFF | TGTGCCAGCAGCACTCTATCAACTAATGAAAAACTGTTTTTT | . | TRBJ1-4 | once | TRBV28
CASSVEGRDYGYTF | TGTGCCAGCAGCGTAGAAGGCCGGGACTATGGCTACACCTTC | . | TRBJ1-2 | . | TRBV9
CASSVEEMDRENIQYF | TGTGCCAGCAGCGTAGAGGAAATGGACAGGGAAAACATTCAGTACTTC | TRBD1 | TRBJ2-4 | . | TRBV9
CASSPGLAGFYEQYF | TGCGCCAGCAGCCCGGGACTAGCGGGGTTCTACGAGCAGTACTTC | TRBD2 | TRBJ2-7 | . | TRBV5-1
CASNLAGSSYNEQFF | TGTGCCAGCAACTTAGCGGGTAGCTCCTACAATGAGCAGTTCTTC | . | TRBJ2-1 | . | TRBV12-1
CASSFMQGATTEAFF | TGCGCCAGCAGCTTTATGCAGGGGGCGACCACTGAAGCTTTCTTT | TRBD1 | TRBJ1-1 | . | TRBV5-1
CATSSGTDYGYTF | TGTGCCACCAGCAGCGGGACAGACTATGGCTACACCTTC | TRBD1 | TRBJ1-2 | . | TRBV15
CASSSPWTSGRDTQYF | TGTGCCAGCAGCTCCCCTTGGACTAGCGGGAGAGATACGCAGTATTTT | TRBD2 | TRBJ2-3 | . | TRBV11-2
CASSLAGGRADTGELFF | TGCGCCAGCAGCTTGGCCGGTGGCAGGGCGGACACCGGGGAGCTGTTTTTT | . | TRBJ2-2 | . | TRBV5-1
CSVAPIPGLWEDTGELFF | TGCAGCGTCGCCCCTATCCCCGGACTCTGGGAAGACACCGGGGAGCTGTTTTTT | . | TRBJ2-2 | . | TRBV29-1
CASSYRASGKGGANVLTF | TGCGCCAGCAGTTACCGCGCTAGCGGGAAAGGTGGGGCCAACGTCCTGACTTTC | TRBD2 | TRBJ2-6 | . | TRBV5-1
CAISEVNTEAFF | TGTGCCATCAGTGAGGTAAACACTGAAGCTTTCTTT | . | TRBJ1-1 | . | TRBV10-3
CASSEAWTGSGYEQYF | TGTGCCAGCAGTGAAGCTTGGACAGGGTCCGGCTACGAGCAGTACTTC | TRBD1 | TRBJ2-7 | . | TRBV6-1
CASSQASGAYEQYF | TGCGCCAGCAGCCAGGCCTCCGGGGCCTACGAGCAGTACTTC | . | TRBJ2-7 | few | TRBV4-1
CASTGGGSRDQRSYTF | TGTGCCAGCACCGGGGGGGGTAGCCGGGACCAGAGAAGCTACACCTTC | . | TRBJ1-2 | . | TRBV27
CASSHLGHFRGEAFF | TGCGCCAGCAGTCACCTCGGTCATTTTAGGGGTGAAGCTTTCTTT | . | TRBJ1-1 | . | TRBV23-1
CASSLSGDYEQYF | TGTGCCAGCAGCTTATCCGGGGACTACGAGCAGTACTTC | . | TRBJ2-7 | . | TRBV7-9
CASSQVGTSGREDFFMRELFF | TGCGCCAGCAGCCAAGTTGGGACTAGCGGGAGGGAGGATTTTTTTATGAGGGAGCTGTTTTTT | TRBD2 | TRBJ2-2 | . | TRBV4-1
CASKQGDSYNEQFF | TGTGCCAGCAAACAGGGGGACTCCTACAATGAGCAGTTCTTC | TRBD1 | TRBJ2-1 | once | TRBV6-6